Each of the 14 T cell receptor beta chains below was sequenced from the same sample in a study of blood T cell repertoires in COVID-19 (dated by TCRdb to 2020 to 2021). The library was produced with the immunoSEQ multiplex PCR assay. Drawn from immuneACCESS, this table holds only the in-frame rearrangements with V and J called that TCRdb kept. Clones are partly lost; checked studies trace under half to an unresolved V gene and leave the rest unexplained. This sample comprises some 260,000 clones, more than 75% of them detected only once. The top ten hold 0.99% of the sample. The source material was peripheral blood. The receptors derive from a woman aged 40-49 years who had recovered from COVID-19.

The V call is TRBV24-1, the J call TRBJ2-5; a weak D match, TRBD2 (5 bases). Germline V gives CDR1 KGHDR, CDR2 SFDVKD. The CDR3 covers 13 residues. Trimming took off 5 bases at V and 5 bases at J, with 11 bases between the two ends. In DNA, the CDR3 is TGTGCCACCAGTGGTCGAGGGAGCGAGACCCAGTACTTC. This encodes CATSGRGSETQYF.

This clone was detected once. The chain employs TRBV19 and TRBJ2-1, with 9 bases identical to TRBD2. The CDR3 runs to 16 residues. Looked up from germline, CDR1 is LNHDA and CDR2 is SQIVND (reference sequence). The V and J ends lost 7 bases and 5 bases, in that order; junction bases with no gene match: 12. CDR3 loop: CASTPTAGGLDNEQFF. In nucleotides, the CDR3 is TGTGCCAGTACGCCCACAGCGGGGGGACTGGACAATGAGCAGTTCTTC.

This clone came up once. The chain carries TRBV18 and TRBJ1-2; tentatively, D is TRBD1 (5 bases). This CDR3 is 12 amino acids long. The V end lost 8 bases, the J end lost 2 bases, and 9 bases lay between the germline ends. Germline CDR1 and CDR2: KGHSH and LQKENI. DNA of the CDR3: TGTGCCAGCCAGGGCGGCAACTATGGCTACACCTTC. Translation gives CASQGGNYGYTF.

V is TRBV5-1 and J is TRBJ2-1, with 7 nucleotides matching TRBD2. The V and J ends lost 4 bases and 4 bases, in that order; junction bases with no gene match: 14. The germline gives CDR1 SGHRS, CDR2 YFSETQ. This CDR3 is 17 amino acids long. CDR3 sequence (DNA): TGCGCCAGCAGCCCCCCCCCACAACTAGCGCTTTACAATGAGCAGTTCTTC. Its protein is CASSPPPQLALYNEQFF.

The V and J genes are TRBV28 and TRBJ2-2, with D possibly TRBD1 on 5 matching bases. The V end was cut by 6 bases, the J end by 9 bases, with 14 bases between. Germline lookup yields CDR1 MDHEN and CDR2 SYDVKM. The CDR3 loop spans 13 amino acids. CDR3 region: CASRASPGWELFF. The CDR3, as DNA: TGTGCCAGCAGGGCCAGCCCAGGGTGGGAGCTGTTTTTT.

The chain combines TRBV7-8 with TRBJ2-7; D is perhaps TRBD2 (6 bases). V lost 7 bases and J 3 bases, leaving 10 bases between the germline ends. The CDR3 is 12 amino acids. Germline V gene sequence: CDR1 SGHVS, CDR2 FQNEAQ. The CDR3 here is CASTSDNYEQYF. CDR3 DNA: TGTGCCAGCACTAGCGACAACTACGAGCAGTACTTC.

This chain joins TRBV7-8 and TRBJ2-2; D possibly corresponds to TRBD1 (6 bases). V was trimmed by 4 bases and J by 2 bases, leaving 8 bases between them. Germline V gives CDR1 SGHVS, CDR2 FQNEAQ. The CDR3 is made up of 14 amino acids. The CDR3 is CASSYRVNTGELFF. In DNA, the CDR3 is TGTGCCAGCAGCTACAGGGTCAACACCGGGGAGCTGTTTTTT.

The chain carries TRBV30 and TRBJ1-5; perhaps TRBD1 as D (6 bases). Germline loops: CDR1 GTSNPN, CDR2 SVGIG (reference sequence). V lost 2 bases, J lost 11 bases, and 19 bases lay in between. This CDR3 comprises 14 residues. The CDR3 loop reads CAWSSPPGARSQHF. CDR3 DNA: TGTGCCTGGAGTTCCCCCCCAGGGGCCAGGTCCCAGCATTTT. Full variable domain (remainder filled in from reference TRBV30 and TRBJ1-5): SQTIHQWPATLVQPVGSPLSLECTVEGTSNPNLYWYRQAAGRGLQLLFYSVGIGQISSEVPQNLSASRPQDRQFILSSKKLLLSDSGFYLCAWSSPPGARSQHFGDGTRLSIL.

This clone was found once. The chain joins TRBV7-2 to TRBJ2-1, with 11 bases matching TRBD1. The CDR3 is made up of 18 amino acids. Unmatched junction bases numbered 10, after V lost 5 bases and J lost 1 base. Germline CDR1 is SGHTA and CDR2 is FQGNSA. The CDR3, as DNA: TGTGCCAGCAGCGGCCGGGACAGGGGGAGTTGGTCCTACAATGAGCAGTTCTTC. Translating gives CASSGRDRGSWSYNEQFF.

The rearrangement links TRBV7-9 to TRBJ2-1; D possibly corresponds to TRBD1 (6 bases). The CDR3 is 15 residues long. Germline assignment: CDR1 SEHNR and CDR2 FQNEAQ (reference sequence). V was trimmed by 0 bases and J by 1 base, leaving 7 bases between them. The CDR3 DNA reads TGTGCCAGCAGCTTAGCGGGGGCTTCCTACAATGAGCAGTTCTTC. Translating it yields CASSLAGASYNEQFF.

The chain joins TRBV11-2 to TRBJ1-5; TRBD1 might be the D (5 bases). CDR3 length: 15 residues. Germline loops: CDR1 SGHAT, CDR2 FQNNGV. V lost 5 bases, J lost 1 base, and 12 bases lay in between. The CDR3 loop reads CASSQGGGSNQPQHF. DNA of the CDR3: TGTGCCAGCAGCCAGGGTGGGGGGAGCAATCAGCCCCAGCATTTT. The whole variable domain, filled in from reference TRBV11-2 and TRBJ1-5, reads EAGVAQSPRYKIIEKRQSVAFWCNPISGHATLYWYQQILGQGPKLLIQFQNNGVVDDSQLPKDRFSAERLKGVDSTLKIQPAKLEDSAVYLCASSQGGGSNQPQHFGDGTRLSIL.

V is TRBV29-1 and J is TRBJ1-4; D is unresolved. CDR1 SQVTM and CDR2 ANQGSEA come from the germline V gene. CDR3 length equals 14 residues. V was clipped by 6 bases and J by 4 bases, with 15 bases between them. This chain's CDR3 is CSVHTTRGNEKLFF. CDR3 in DNA: TGCAGCGTCCACACGACCCGGGGTAATGAAAAACTGTTTTTT. The full variable domain, rest sourced from reference TRBV29-1 and TRBJ1-4, is SAVISQKPSRDICQRGTSLTIQCQVDSQVTMMFWYRQQPGQSLTLIATANQGSEATYESGFVIDKFPISRPNLTFSTLTVSNMSPEDSSIYLCSVHTTRGNEKLFFGSGTQLSVL.

The V gene is TRBV29-1, the J gene TRBJ2-2; no clear D. Trimming cost V 4 bases and J 2 bases, with 5 bases left between them. Germline values: CDR1 SQVTM, CDR2 ANQGSEA. CDR3 size: 12 residues. CDR3: CSVGGNTGELFF. The CDR3, as DNA: TGCAGCGTTGGCGGAAACACCGGGGAGCTGTTTTTT.

Only a few counts were recorded for this clone. The chain uses TRBV5-6 and TRBJ1-3; possibly TRBD1 for D (5 bases). Trimming stripped 0 bases from V and 0 bases from J, with 13 bases between. Germline loops: CDR1 SGHDT, CDR2 YYEEEE. The CDR3 is made up of 17 amino acids. The CDR3 is CASSLVGPGLSGNTIYF. The DNA for the CDR3 is TGTGCCAGCAGCTTGGTTGGTCCGGGACTCTCTGGAAACACCATATATTTT.